These 4 T cell receptor beta chains came from one sample sequenced in a study of Graves' ophthalmopathy and Graves' hyperthyroidism. The authors amplified TCR beta CDR3 regions from RNA transcripts. HTBI-primed first-round RT-PCR preceded second-round multiplex PCR. TCRdb itself ran the multiplex PCR reads through MiXCR, one entry per CDR3 protein. Of more than 300,000 distinct CDR3 sequences in the sample, 15% were seen once. Source material: peripheral blood. These receptors all stem from a young woman with stable Graves' hyperthyroidism.

This clonotype has at least ten counts. V is TRBV27 and J is TRBJ2-7; 7 positions match TRBD2. Germline V CDR1 and CDR2: MNHEY, SMNVEV (reference sequence). The junction had 7 bases not matched to a gene; V was cut back by 8 bases and J by 0 bases. This CDR3 is 14 amino acids long. The CDR3 loop is CASGGGPGSYEQYF. The DNA for the CDR3 is TGTGCCAGCGGGGGGGGACCAGGCTCCTACGAGCAGTACTTC.

The rearrangement joins TRBV9 to TRBJ1-1, with D hard to call. With 4 bases removed from V and 3 bases from J, the gap between germline ends came to 7 bases. Germline V gene lookup returns CDR1 SGDLS and CDR2 YYNGEE. The CDR3 has 12 residues. The CDR3 nucleotides are TGTGCCAGCAGCACGACCGACACTGAAGCTTTCTTT. Amino acid sequence: CASSTTDTEAFF.

This clonotype was observed at least ten times. The chain links TRBV11-2 to TRBJ2-5; tentative D call: TRBD1 (6 bases). Germline-derived CDR1 and CDR2 are SGHAT and FQNNGV. This CDR3 has 15 residues. V was shortened by 3 bases and J by 5 bases, with 16 bases between the two germline ends. The CDR3, as DNA: TGTGCCAGCAGCTTGGGTCCAGGGGAGCGTGAGACCCAGTACTTC. This encodes CASSLGPGERETQYF.

The chain links TRBV4-2 to TRBJ2-5; no reliable D call. The V gene lost 0 bases and the J gene lost 2 bases, with 7 bases spanning the gap. The germline V gene encodes CDR1 LGHNA and CDR2 YNFKEQ. The CDR3 length is 14 residues. CDR3 residues: CASSQDMSQETQYF. The CDR3 bases are TGTGCCAGCAGCCAAGATATGAGTCAAGAGACCCAGTACTTC.